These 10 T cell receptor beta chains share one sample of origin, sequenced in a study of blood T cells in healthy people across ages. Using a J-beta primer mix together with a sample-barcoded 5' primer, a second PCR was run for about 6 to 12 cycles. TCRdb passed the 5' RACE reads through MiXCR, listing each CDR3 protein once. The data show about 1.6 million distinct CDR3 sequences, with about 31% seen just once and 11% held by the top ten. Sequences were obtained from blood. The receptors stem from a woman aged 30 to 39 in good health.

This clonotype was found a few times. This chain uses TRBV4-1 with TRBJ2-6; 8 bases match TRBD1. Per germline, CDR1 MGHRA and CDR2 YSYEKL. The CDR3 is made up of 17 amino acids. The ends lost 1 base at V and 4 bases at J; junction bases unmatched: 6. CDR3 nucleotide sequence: TGCGCCAGCAGCCAAGGGGTGACAGGGGCCGGGGCCAACGTCCTGACTTTC. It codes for CASSQGVTGAGANVLTF.

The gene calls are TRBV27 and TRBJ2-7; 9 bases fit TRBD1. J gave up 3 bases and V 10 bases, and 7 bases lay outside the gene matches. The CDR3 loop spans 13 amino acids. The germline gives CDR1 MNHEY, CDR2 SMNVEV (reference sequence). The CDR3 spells CATKQGALYEQYF. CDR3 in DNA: TGTGCCACCAAACAGGGGGCTCTCTACGAGCAGTACTTC.

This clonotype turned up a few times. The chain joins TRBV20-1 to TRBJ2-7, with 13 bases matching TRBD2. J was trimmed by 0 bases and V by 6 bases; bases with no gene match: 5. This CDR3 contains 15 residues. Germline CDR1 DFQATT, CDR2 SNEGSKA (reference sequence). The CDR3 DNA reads TGCAGTGCCGTTGGACTAGCGGGGGCCTCCTACGAGCAGTACTTC. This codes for CSAVGLAGASYEQYF.

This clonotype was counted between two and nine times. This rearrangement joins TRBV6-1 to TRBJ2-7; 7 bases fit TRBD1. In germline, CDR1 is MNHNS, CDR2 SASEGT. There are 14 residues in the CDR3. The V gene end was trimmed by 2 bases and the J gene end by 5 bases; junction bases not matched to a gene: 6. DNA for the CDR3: TGTGCCAGCAGTGAAATGGACAGGAACCACGAGCAGTACTTC. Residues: CASSEMDRNHEQYF.

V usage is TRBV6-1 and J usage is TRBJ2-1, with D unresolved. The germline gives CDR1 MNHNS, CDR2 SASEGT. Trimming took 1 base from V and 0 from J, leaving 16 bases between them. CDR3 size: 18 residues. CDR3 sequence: CASSEVSGPRSSYNEQFF. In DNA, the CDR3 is TGTGCCAGCAGTGAAGTATCGGGTCCAAGGAGCTCCTACAATGAGCAGTTCTTC.

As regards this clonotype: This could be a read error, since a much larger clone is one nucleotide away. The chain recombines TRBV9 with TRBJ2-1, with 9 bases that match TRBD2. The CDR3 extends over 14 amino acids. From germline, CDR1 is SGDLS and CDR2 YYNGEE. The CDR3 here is CTSSAGGGYNEQFF. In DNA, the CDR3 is TGTACCAGCAGCGCGGGAGGGGGCTACAATGAGCAGTTCTTC. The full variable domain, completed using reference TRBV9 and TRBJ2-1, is DSGVTQTPKHLITATGQRVTLRCSPRSGDLSVYWYQQSLDQGLQFLIQYYNGEERAKGNILERFSAQQFPDLHSELNLSSLELGDSALYFCTSSAGGGYNEQFFGPGTRLTVL.

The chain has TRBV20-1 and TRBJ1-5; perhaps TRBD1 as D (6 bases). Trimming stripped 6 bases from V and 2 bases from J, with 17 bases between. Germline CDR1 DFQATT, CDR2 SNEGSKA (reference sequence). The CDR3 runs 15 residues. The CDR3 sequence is CSARYGGGGNQPQHF. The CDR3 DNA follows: TGCAGTGCCCGATACGGAGGGGGTGGCAATCAGCCCCAGCATTTT.

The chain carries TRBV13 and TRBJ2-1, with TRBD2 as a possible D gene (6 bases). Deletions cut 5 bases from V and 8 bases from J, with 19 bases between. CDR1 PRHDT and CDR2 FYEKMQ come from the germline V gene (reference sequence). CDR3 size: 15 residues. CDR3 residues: CASSPGTGVGYEQFF. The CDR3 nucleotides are TGTGCCAGCAGCCCCGGGACTGGGGTTGGTTATGAGCAGTTCTTC.

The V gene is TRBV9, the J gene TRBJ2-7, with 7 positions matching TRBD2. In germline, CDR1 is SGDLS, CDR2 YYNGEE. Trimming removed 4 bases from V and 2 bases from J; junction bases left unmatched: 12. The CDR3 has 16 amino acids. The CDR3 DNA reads TGTGCCAGCAGCTTCCACAAGCGGGATCCTACCTACGAGCAGTACTTC. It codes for CASSFHKRDPTYEQYF. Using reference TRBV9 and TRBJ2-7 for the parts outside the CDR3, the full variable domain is DSGVTQTPKHLITATGQRVTLRCSPRSGDLSVYWYQQSLDQGLQFLIQYYNGEERAKGNILERFSAQQFPDLHSELNLSSLELGDSALYFCASSFHKRDPTYEQYFGPGTRLTVT.

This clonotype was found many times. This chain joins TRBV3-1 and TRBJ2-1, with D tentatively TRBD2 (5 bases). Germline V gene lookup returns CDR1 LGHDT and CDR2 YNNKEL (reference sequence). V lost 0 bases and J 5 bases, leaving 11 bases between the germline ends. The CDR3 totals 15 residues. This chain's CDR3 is CASSQEARGHNEQFF. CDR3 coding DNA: TGTGCCAGCAGCCAAGAGGCACGGGGTCACAATGAGCAGTTCTTC.